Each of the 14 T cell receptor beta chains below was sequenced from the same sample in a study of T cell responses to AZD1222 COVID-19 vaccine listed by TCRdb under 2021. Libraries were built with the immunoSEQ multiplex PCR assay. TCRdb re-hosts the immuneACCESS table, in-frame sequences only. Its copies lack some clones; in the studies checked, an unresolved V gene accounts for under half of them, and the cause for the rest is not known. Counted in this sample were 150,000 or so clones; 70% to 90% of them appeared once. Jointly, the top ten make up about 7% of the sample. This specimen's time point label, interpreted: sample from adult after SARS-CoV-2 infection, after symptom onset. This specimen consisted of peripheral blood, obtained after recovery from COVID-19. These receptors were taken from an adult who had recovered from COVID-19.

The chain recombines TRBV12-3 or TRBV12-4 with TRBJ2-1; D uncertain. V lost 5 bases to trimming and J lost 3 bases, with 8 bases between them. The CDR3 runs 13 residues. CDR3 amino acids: CASSQGGYNEQFF. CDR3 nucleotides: TGTGCCAGCAGTCAAGGTGGCTACAATGAGCAGTTCTTC.

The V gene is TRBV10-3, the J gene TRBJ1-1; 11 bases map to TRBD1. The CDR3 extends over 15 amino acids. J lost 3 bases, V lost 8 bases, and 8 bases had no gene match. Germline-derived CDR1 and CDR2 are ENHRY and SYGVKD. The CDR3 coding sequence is TGTGCCATCGCTGGGACAGGGGGTACCTACACTGAAGCTTTCTTT. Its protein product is CAIAGTGGTYTEAFF.

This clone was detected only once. CDR3 region: CSATGLSSYNEQFF. The CDR3, as DNA: TGCAGCGCTACCGGGTTGAGCTCCTACAATGAGCAGTTCTTC. The V and J genes are TRBV29-1 and TRBJ2-1; D remains ambiguous. The CDR3 is 14 residues long. V lost 7 bases and J lost 0, with 13 bases in between. Germline V gene lookup returns CDR1 SQVTM and CDR2 ANQGSEA.

CDR3 protein: CASCRQGASLVSTFSGNTIYF. CDR3 DNA: TGTGCCAGCTGTCGGCAGGGGGCTAGCTTAGTCTCAACTTTCTCTGGAAACACCATATATTTT. The rearrangement links TRBV6-6 to TRBJ1-3; 8 bases agree with TRBD1. Germline V gives CDR1 MNHNY, CDR2 SVGAGI (reference sequence). CDR3 length equals 21 residues. The V gene end was trimmed by 8 bases and the J gene end by 0 bases; junction bases not matched to a gene: 24.

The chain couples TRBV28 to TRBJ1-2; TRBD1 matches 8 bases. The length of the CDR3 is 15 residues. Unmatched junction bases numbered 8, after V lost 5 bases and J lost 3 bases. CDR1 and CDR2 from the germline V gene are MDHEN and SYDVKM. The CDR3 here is CASSPGQGTDYGYTF. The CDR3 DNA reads TGTGCCAGCAGTCCTGGACAGGGAACTGACTATGGCTACACCTTC.

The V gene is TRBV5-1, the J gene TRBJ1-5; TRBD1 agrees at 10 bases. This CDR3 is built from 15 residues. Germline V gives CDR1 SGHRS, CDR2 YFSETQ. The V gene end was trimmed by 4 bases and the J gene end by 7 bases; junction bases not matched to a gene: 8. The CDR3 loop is CASSPGTGVGQPQHF. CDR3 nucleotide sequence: TGCGCCAGCAGCCCCGGGACAGGGGTAGGACAGCCCCAGCATTTT.

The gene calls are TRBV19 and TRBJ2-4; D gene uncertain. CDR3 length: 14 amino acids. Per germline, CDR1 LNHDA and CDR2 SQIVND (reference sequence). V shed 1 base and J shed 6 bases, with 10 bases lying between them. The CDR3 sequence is CASSIVGTVNIQYF. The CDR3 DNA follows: TGTGCCAGTAGTATAGTCGGAACCGTAAACATTCAGTACTTC.

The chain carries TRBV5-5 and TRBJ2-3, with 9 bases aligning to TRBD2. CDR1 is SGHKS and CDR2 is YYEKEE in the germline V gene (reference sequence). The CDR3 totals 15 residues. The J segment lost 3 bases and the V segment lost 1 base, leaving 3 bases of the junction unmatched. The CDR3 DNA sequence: TGTGCCAGCAGCTTGATGCTAGCGGGGACAGATACGCAGTATTTT. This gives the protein CASSLMLAGTDTQYF.

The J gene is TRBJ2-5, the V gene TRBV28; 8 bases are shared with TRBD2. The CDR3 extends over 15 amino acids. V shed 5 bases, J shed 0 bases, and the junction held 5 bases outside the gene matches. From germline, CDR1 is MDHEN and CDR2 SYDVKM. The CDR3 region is CASSTGGGHQETQYF. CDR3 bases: TGTGCCAGCAGTACGGGGGGGGGCCACCAAGAGACCCAGTACTTC.

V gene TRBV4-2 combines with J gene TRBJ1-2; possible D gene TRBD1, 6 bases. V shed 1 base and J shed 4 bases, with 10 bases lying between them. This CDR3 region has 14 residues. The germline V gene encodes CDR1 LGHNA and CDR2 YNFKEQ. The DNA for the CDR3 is TGTGCCAGCAGCCAAGGGACAGAGGGCTATGGCTACACCTTC. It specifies CASSQGTEGYGYTF.

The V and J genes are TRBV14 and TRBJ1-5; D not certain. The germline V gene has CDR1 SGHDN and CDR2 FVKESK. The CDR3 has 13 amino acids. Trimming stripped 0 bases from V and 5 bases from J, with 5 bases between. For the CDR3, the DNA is TGTGCCAGCAGCCAAGATGGTGATCAGCCCCAGCATTTT. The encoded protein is CASSQDGDQPQHF.

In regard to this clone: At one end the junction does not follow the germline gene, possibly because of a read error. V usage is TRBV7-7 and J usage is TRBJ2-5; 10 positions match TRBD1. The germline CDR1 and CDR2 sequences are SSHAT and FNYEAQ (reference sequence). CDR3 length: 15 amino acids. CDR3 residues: CASSAGTGEGETQYF. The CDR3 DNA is TGTGCTAGCAGCGCCGGGACAGGGGAAGGGGAGACCCAGTACTTC.

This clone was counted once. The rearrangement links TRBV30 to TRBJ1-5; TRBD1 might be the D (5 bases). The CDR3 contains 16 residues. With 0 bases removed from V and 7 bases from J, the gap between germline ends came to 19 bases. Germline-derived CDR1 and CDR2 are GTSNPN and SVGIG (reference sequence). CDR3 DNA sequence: TGTGCCTGGAGTGTCCGTGGCATGGGGGTAAGACAGCCCCAGCATTTT. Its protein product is CAWSVRGMGVRQPQHF.

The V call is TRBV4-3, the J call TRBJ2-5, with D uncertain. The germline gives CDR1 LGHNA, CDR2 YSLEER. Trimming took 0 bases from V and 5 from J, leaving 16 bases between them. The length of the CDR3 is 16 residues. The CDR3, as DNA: TGCGCCAGCAGCCAAGAACCCCAGTGGGGTGCGGAGACCCAGTACTTC. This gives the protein CASSQEPQWGAETQYF.